This T cell receptor beta chain appears in the sequencing data of a study of shared clonotypes between healthy human individuals. The overall study: Used for every donor were three CD4 naive, three CD4 memory, two CD8 naive and one CD8 memory plate. Study observations and caveats: Blood alone was sampled, and tissue repertoires likely differ. Among donors, sharing of clonotypes was expected to be affected by sequencing depth.

Trimming left V 7 bases short and J 6 bases short, with 16 bases between. CDR1 and CDR2 from the germline V gene are MDHEN and SYDVKM. The CDR3 contains 14 residues. For this clone: Its antigen remains unknown.

In the naive CD8 group, cells lacked CD45RO and were positively selected for CCR7, so terminally differentiated effector memory CD45RA+ cells were left out. Original processing methods: ImmunoSEQ only sent back junction sequences with no quality scores, so filtering was done differently. Produced via immunoSEQ multiplex PCR; TCRdb's table is partial and in-frame only. That table supplies the V and J calls and clone size; D and trimming were determined from the DNA. Among about 820,000 clones listed, about 92% were seen once. The chain recombines TRBV28 with TRBJ1-5; D not resolved. Specimen: naive CD8+ T cells sorted from blood. This receptor was taken from a man aged 25 to 45 in good health. CDR3 region: CASNHEREGQPQHF. CDR3 DNA sequence: TGTGCCAGCAACCATGAAAGGGAGGGTCAGCCCCAGCATTTT. The full variable domain, completed using reference TRBV28 and TRBJ1-5, is DVKVTQSSRYLVKRTGEKVFLECVQDMDHENMFWYRQDPGLGLRLIYFSYDVKMKEKGDIPEGYSVSREKKERFSLILESASTNQTSMYLCASNHEREGQPQHFGDGTRLSIL.